These 23 T cell receptor beta chains were sequenced from one sample in a study of sequential checkpoint blockade in melanoma. Assay used: immunoSEQ multiplex PCR; TCRdb lists only in-frame clones, some missing. The sample comprises under 15,000 clones, approximately 74% of which are singletons, and about a quarter rests with the top ten. Described treatment: randomized to nivolumab then ipilimumab (arm A) or the reverse (arm B). Specimen: CD8+ T cells sorted from blood (inferred from file names), collected from a patient given nivolumab and ipilimumab in sequence. The source is a human donor with melanoma.

The chain uses TRBV7-8 and TRBJ2-7; 8 nucleotides align to TRBD1. The CDR3 runs 16 residues. J was trimmed by 2 bases and V by 4 bases; bases with no gene match: 10. Germline CDR1 and CDR2: SGHVS and FQNEAQ. The CDR3 loop is CASSSPTGTGAYEQYF. CDR3 DNA: TGTGCCAGCAGCTCGCCAACCGGGACAGGTGCCTACGAGCAGTACTTC.

The chain carries TRBV30 and TRBJ1-2; no reliable D call. The germline V and J ends were trimmed by 2 bases and 7 bases, with 8 bases remaining between them. This CDR3 contains 11 residues. Germline V CDR1 and CDR2: GTSNPN, SVGIG (reference sequence). This CDR3 reads CAWSPSVGYTF. As DNA, the CDR3 is TGTGCCTGGAGTCCCTCTGTTGGCTACACCTTC.

The chain employs TRBV4-1 and TRBJ1-2; tentatively, D is TRBD1 (5 bases). There are 16 residues in the CDR3. The germline V and J ends were trimmed by 0 bases and 4 bases, with 15 bases remaining between them. CDR1 and CDR2 (germline): MGHRA, YSYEKL. CDR3 coding DNA: TGCGCCAGCAGCCAAGATACGGGGGTTCTGGTCTATGGCTACACCTTC. It is translated as CASSQDTGVLVYGYTF.

This rearrangement joins TRBV14 to TRBJ2-1; TRBD1 aligns across 8 bases. The CDR3 extends over 13 amino acids. Looked up from germline, CDR1 is SGHDN and CDR2 is FVKESK. Germline trimming cut 4 bases from V and 6 bases from J; bases unmatched to any gene: 2. The CDR3: CASSPTGANEQFF. The CDR3 DNA reads TGTGCCAGCAGCCCGACAGGGGCCAATGAGCAGTTCTTC.

V is TRBV19 and J is TRBJ2-7; D perhaps matches TRBD1 (6 bases). The CDR3 extends over 14 amino acids. Trimming took 7 bases from V and 3 from J, leaving 16 bases between them. Per the germline V gene, CDR1 is LNHDA and CDR2 is SQIVND (reference sequence). DNA for the CDR3: TGTGCCAGTACCCTCGGGGCAGGGGACTACGAGCAGTACTTC. Translation: CASTLGAGDYEQYF.

This chain connects TRBV4-3 to TRBJ1-3; D uncertain. Germline values: CDR1 LGHNA, CDR2 YSLEER. This CDR3 region has 15 residues. V was trimmed by 0 bases and J by 3 bases, leaving 9 bases between them. The chain's CDR3 is CASSQDMASGNTIYF. DNA for the CDR3: TGCGCCAGCAGCCAAGATATGGCCAGTGGAAACACCATATATTTT.

This chain connects TRBV4-1 to TRBJ1-1; maybe TRBD1 (6 bases). This CDR3 has 15 residues. The V and J ends lost 7 bases and 4 bases respectively, with 19 bases between them. Germline lookup yields CDR1 MGHRA and CDR2 YSYEKL. CDR3 amino acids: CASTWGGRAGTEAFF. The CDR3 bases are TGCGCCAGCACCTGGGGGGGGCGGGCCGGCACTGAAGCTTTCTTT.

This clone has a handful of counts. The V and J genes are TRBV4-1 and TRBJ1-2; TRBD1 matches 7 bases. The germline gives CDR1 MGHRA, CDR2 YSYEKL. V shed 2 bases and J 4 bases; nucleotides not matched to a gene: 10. This CDR3 spans 16 amino acids. CDR3 coding DNA: TGCGCCAGCAGCCAATCCGTCCTAGGGGGCGGCTATGGCTACACCTTC. Its translation is CASSQSVLGGGYGYTF.

The genes are TRBV18 and TRBJ1-3; D is undetermined. This CDR3 spans 15 amino acids. Germline CDR1 is KGHSH and CDR2 is LQKENI. Trimming stripped 2 bases from V and 0 bases from J, with 8 bases between. The CDR3 loop reads CASSPNPSSGNTIYF. The CDR3, as DNA: TGTGCCAGCTCACCAAATCCGAGCTCTGGAAACACCATATATTTT. Based on the CDR3 plus reference TRBV18 and TRBJ1-3, the full variable domain is NAGVMQNPRHLVRRRGQEARLRCSPMKGHSHVYWYRQLPEEGLKFMVYLQKENIIDESGMPKERFSAEFPKEGPSILRIQQVVRGDSAAYFCASSPNPSSGNTIYFGEGSWLTVV.

This chain links TRBV19 with TRBJ1-1, with 7 bases aligning to TRBD1. CDR1 and CDR2 (germline): LNHDA, SQIVND (reference sequence). The CDR3 sequence is 15 residues long. Trimming cost V 3 bases and J 0 bases; bases outside gene matches: 4. The CDR3: CASSMGGQLNTEAFF. The CDR3 region has the DNA TGTGCCAGTAGTATGGGGGGACAGTTGAACACTGAAGCTTTCTTT.

V is TRBV5-1 and J is TRBJ2-4, with a tentative D call TRBD2 (5 bases). V was clipped by 0 bases and J by 1 base, with 8 bases between them. The CDR3 consists of 15 residues. Germline V CDR1 and CDR2: SGHRS, YFSETQ. CDR3: CASSLGRGAKNIQYF. Written as DNA, the CDR3 is TGCGCCAGCAGCTTGGGTAGAGGGGCCAAAAACATTCAGTACTTC.

The chain is built from TRBV30 and TRBJ2-4, with 7 bases that match TRBD2. The CDR3 is 16 amino acids. V shed 0 bases and J 1 base; nucleotides not matched to a gene: 6. The germline V gene encodes CDR1 GTSNPN and CDR2 SVGIG (reference sequence). CDR3 sequence reads: CAWSVRGGFAKNIQYF. The DNA for the CDR3 is TGTGCCTGGAGTGTACGGGGAGGGTTTGCCAAAAACATTCAGTACTTC.

The chain combines TRBV5-4 with TRBJ1-6; TRBD1 might be the D (5 bases). Germline lookup yields CDR1 SGHNT and CDR2 YYREEE (reference sequence). V was pared by 1 base and J by 7 bases, with 6 bases between. The CDR3 extends over 13 amino acids. Here the CDR3 reads CASSLRGNSPLHF. CDR3 sequence (DNA): TGTGCCAGCAGCTTGCGGGGGAATTCACCCCTCCACTTT.

V is TRBV4-3 and J is TRBJ1-1; D possibly corresponds to TRBD1 (6 bases). The length of the CDR3 is 15 residues. The germline V and J ends were trimmed by 4 bases and 0 bases, with 12 bases remaining between them. Germline CDR1 is LGHNA and CDR2 is YSLEER. The chain's CDR3 is CASSPHRELNTEAFF. Written as DNA, the CDR3 is TGCGCCAGCAGCCCCCACAGGGAGCTGAACACTGAAGCTTTCTTT.

V and J are TRBV6-5 and TRBJ2-7; no clear D. CDR3 size: 11 residues. The V end was cut by 7 bases, the J end by 4 bases, with 8 bases between. The V gene's germline CDR1 is MNHEY and CDR2 SVGAGI. The CDR3: CASTYRYEQYF. For the CDR3, the DNA is TGTGCCAGCACCTATCGTTACGAGCAGTACTTC.

This clone showed up just once. The chain has TRBV11-3 and TRBJ1-1; perhaps TRBD1 as D (6 bases). This CDR3 has 15 amino acids. From germline, CDR1 is SGHNT and CDR2 YENEEA. The V end lost 3 bases, the J end lost 2 bases, and 13 bases lay between the germline ends. CDR3 in DNA: TGTGCCAGCAGCTTTAACAGGGCTAGTAACACTGAAGCTTTCTTT. As protein: CASSFNRASNTEAFF.

The J gene is TRBJ1-2, the V gene TRBV27; TRBD1 matches 9 bases. The CDR3 extends over 15 amino acids. V lost 5 bases, J lost 4 bases, and 8 bases stayed unmatched. CDR1 is MNHEY, CDR2 SMNVEV, per germline (reference sequence). The CDR3 protein is CASSPRDRVGYGYTF. The CDR3 DNA sequence: TGTGCCAGCAGTCCGAGGGACAGGGTGGGCTATGGCTACACCTTC.

The chain has TRBV19 and TRBJ1-1; D is unclear. The CDR3 loop spans 13 amino acids. Trimming left V 8 bases short and J 2 bases short, with 12 bases between. Germline CDR1 is LNHDA and CDR2 is SQIVND (reference sequence). The CDR3 loop is CASPGAGNTEAFF. The CDR3 DNA reads as TGTGCCAGTCCCGGCGCAGGTAACACTGAAGCTTTCTTT.

The V and J genes are TRBV5-1 and TRBJ2-3; 9 positions agree with TRBD2. The CDR3 spans 16 residues. Germline V gene lookup returns CDR1 SGHRS and CDR2 YFSETQ. Trimming at V came to 4 bases and at J to 0 bases, leaving 6 bases not matched to a gene. The CDR3 loop is CASSITSGWSTDTQYF. CDR3 nucleotide sequence: TGCGCCAGCAGCATCACTAGCGGGTGGAGCACAGATACGCAGTATTTT. Full variable domain (remainder filled in from reference TRBV5-1 and TRBJ2-3): KAGVTQTPRYLIKTRGQQVTLSCSPISGHRSVSWYQQTPGQGLQFLFEYFSETQRNKGNFPGRFSGRQFSNSRSEMNVSTLELGDSALYLCASSITSGWSTDTQYFGPGTRLTVL.

This clone was seen once. The CDR3 loop reads CASSTGVYNEQFF. CDR3 sequence (DNA): TGTGCCAGCAGTACGGGGGTCTACAATGAGCAGTTCTTC. The V and J genes are TRBV27 and TRBJ2-1, with D possibly TRBD2 on 6 matching bases. The germline gives CDR1 MNHEY, CDR2 SMNVEV (reference sequence). This CDR3 region has 13 residues. The V and J ends lost 5 bases and 3 bases respectively, with 8 bases between them.

The chain links TRBV27 to TRBJ2-4, with a tentative D call TRBD1 (6 bases). Trimming took 6 bases from V and 5 from J, leaving 11 bases between them. CDR3 size: 13 residues. From germline, CDR1 is MNHEY and CDR2 SMNVEV (reference sequence). CDR3 amino acids: CASSPDSQNIQYF. The CDR3 DNA reads as TGTGCCAGCAGCCCGGACAGCCAAAACATTCAGTACTTC.

This clone turned up a few times. V and J are TRBV7-2 and TRBJ2-7, with D possibly being TRBD2 (6 bases). The CDR3 consists of 13 residues. Between the trimmed V and J ends, which lost 6 bases and 1 base, there was a span of 10 bases. Germline values: CDR1 SGHTA, CDR2 FQGNSA. CDR3 region: CASREGLSYEQYF. In nucleotides, the CDR3 is TGTGCCAGCAGAGAGGGACTTTCCTACGAGCAGTACTTC.

The chain combines TRBV10-2 with TRBJ2-1; 16 nucleotides match TRBD2. The V and J ends lost 6 bases and 9 bases, in that order; junction bases with no gene match: 5. CDR1 and CDR2 from the germline V gene are WSHSY and SAAADI. The CDR3 sequence is 15 residues long. The CDR3 spells CASRAGTSGRAEQFF. The CDR3 DNA follows: TGCGCCAGCAGGGCCGGGACTAGCGGGAGGGCTGAGCAGTTCTTC.